This T cell receptor (beta chain) was sequenced for a study of control samples from healthy donors and cancer patients. The data were produced by immunoSEQ multiplex PCR, yet TCRdb's version contains in-frame clones alone and is incomplete. The sample includes 60,000 to 70,000 clones, more than 75% of them seen just once. The CDR3 contains 18 residues. Germline CDR1 and CDR2: SGHTA and FQGNSA. V was shortened by 1 base and J by 0 bases, with 13 bases between the two germline ends. Sequencing used PBMCs. J is TRBJ1-6 and V is TRBV7-2; weak D call: TRBD1 (5 bases). This receptor was identified in a woman aged 45-65 years with lung cancer. The CDR3 loop is CASSLEEAGRSYNSPLHF. The CDR3 region has the DNA TGTGCCAGCAGCTTAGAGGAGGCAGGGCGCTCCTATAATTCACCCCTCCACTTT.